Listed below are T cell receptor beta chains from one sample, sequenced in a study of blood T cell repertoires in COVID-19. The protocol was immunoSEQ multiplex PCR, while the TCRdb copy is restricted to in-frame clones and leaves out a portion. The table includes about 110,000 clones, approximately 81% detected once. Specimen: peripheral blood. The receptors were gathered from a human donor in a cohort sampled during active COVID-19. The CDR3 runs from the conserved cysteine through the conserved F or W. The D gene is left open where the match is weak. The size of a clone is reported for some rows only, either as once, few or many, or as a class for expanded clones.

V: TRBV12-3/TRBV12-4
D: -
size: -
J: TRBJ2-3
DNA: TGTGCCAGCAGTGTGCTAGCTACAGATACGCAGTATTTT
CDR3: CASSVLATDTQYF

V: TRBV6-1
D: -
size: -
J: TRBJ1-5
DNA: TGTGCCAGCAGTGCCTGGAAATTGTCGGGGGAGCATCAGCCCCAGCATTTT
CDR3: CASSAWKLSGEHQPQHF

V: TRBV25-1
D: -
size: -
J: TRBJ2-1
DNA: TGTGCCAGCAGCCCAGCTAGGGGTTCCTACAATGAGCAGTTCTTC
CDR3: CASSPARGSYNEQFF

V: TRBV9
D: TRBD2
size: -
J: TRBJ2-1
DNA: TGTGCCAGCAGCTTAAGCGGGGGGGCCGTCGATGAGCAGTTCTTC
CDR3: CASSLSGGAVDEQFF

V: TRBV2
D: TRBD2
size: -
J: TRBJ2-3
DNA: TGTGCCGCCCGGACTAGCGGATTCAGGGATACGCAGTATTTT
CDR3: CAARTSGFRDTQYF

V: TRBV11-3
D: -
size: -
J: TRBJ2-2
DNA: TGTGCCAGCAGCCTACTACTAGCCGGGGAGCTGTTTTTT
CDR3: CASSLLLAGELFF

V: TRBV28
D: -
size: -
J: TRBJ2-5
DNA: TGTGCCAGCAGTTTTGTGACGGACCCGGTTCCAGGGGCCCAGTACTTC
CDR3: CASSFVTDPVPGAQYF

V: TRBV10-3
D: -
size: -
J: TRBJ1-1
DNA: TGTGCCATCAGTGGAAAGGGGGACACTGAAGCTTTCTTT
CDR3: CAISGKGDTEAFF

V: TRBV3-1/TRBV3-2
D: TRBD1
size: -
J: TRBJ1-1
DNA: TGTGCCAGCAGCAACGGACAGGGTTTCGTCACTGAAGCTTTCTTT
CDR3: CASSNGQGFVTEAFF

V: TRBV28
D: -
size: -
J: TRBJ1-5
DNA: TGTGCCAGCAGTTATGAGTGGGAGGGCTACGGGGATCAGCCCCAGCATTTT
CDR3: CASSYEWEGYGDQPQHF

V: TRBV10-3
D: TRBD1
size: -
J: TRBJ2-2
DNA: TGTGCCATCAGGGAGACAGGGAAGTTGGGCACCGGGGAGCTGTTTTTT
CDR3: CAIRETGKLGTGELFF

V: TRBV28
D: -
size: -
J: TRBJ1-3
DNA: TGTGCCAGCCAATTGGGGGGAGCTGGAAACACCATATATTTT
CDR3: CASQLGGAGNTIYF

V: TRBV30
D: -
size: -
J: TRBJ2-3
DNA: TGTGCCTGGAGTGTACAGCCAGATACGCAGTATTTT
CDR3: CAWSVQPDTQYF

V: TRBV19
D: -
size: -
J: TRBJ1-5
DNA: TGTGCCAGTTTAGACAATGGGAGATTCAATCAGCCCCAGCATTTT
CDR3: CASLDNGRFNQPQHF

V: TRBV7-9
D: -
size: few
J: TRBJ2-1
DNA: TGTGCCAGCAGCCCGGAGTTGTTCTTC
CDR3: CASSPELFF

V: TRBV4-2
D: -
size: -
J: TRBJ1-3
DNA: TGTGCCAGCAGCCCTCGCGGTGGGTCTGGGACACCCCCTTCTGGAAACACCATATATTTT
CDR3: CASSPRGGSGTPPSGNTIYF

V: TRBV5-4
D: TRBD2
size: -
J: TRBJ2-1
DNA: TGTGCCAGCAGCTTAAGCGGGAACTCCTACAATGAGCAGTTCTTC
CDR3: CASSLSGNSYNEQFF

V: TRBV5-1
D: -
size: -
J: TRBJ2-7
DNA: TGCGCCAGCAGCTCCGGACAGCCTCCCTACGAGCAGTACTTC
CDR3: CASSSGQPPYEQYF

V: TRBV28
D: -
size: -
J: TRBJ1-5
DNA: TGTGCCAGCAGGGAATCGGAGATTCAGCCCCAGCATTTT
CDR3: CASRESEIQPQHF

V: TRBV2
D: -
size: -
J: TRBJ1-5
DNA: TGTGCCAGCTACTCCCGGGTTGAGGCTCCCTTGAGGTATCAGCCCCAGCATTTT
CDR3: CASYSRVEAPLRYQPQHF

V: TRBV18
D: TRBD2
size: -
J: TRBJ2-1
DNA: TGTGCCAGCTCTCTTGCTAGCGGGAGTCTTCAGGAGCAGTTCTTC
CDR3: CASSLASGSLQEQFF

V: TRBV30
D: TRBD1
size: -
J: TRBJ1-5
DNA: TGTGCCTGGAGTGTGGCCGGGACAGGCAATCAGCCCCAGCATTTT
CDR3: CAWSVAGTGNQPQHF

V: TRBV19
D: TRBD2
size: -
J: TRBJ2-3
DNA: TGTGCCAGTAGTCCACCCGGGACTAGCGGCCGCACAGATACGCAGTATTTT
CDR3: CASSPPGTSGRTDTQYF

V: TRBV16
D: -
size: few
J: TRBJ1-1
DNA: TGTGCCAGCAGCCAATATCTGGGGGGCACTGAAGCTTTCTTT
CDR3: CASSQYLGGTEAFF

V: TRBV14
D: -
size: once
J: TRBJ1-2
DNA: TGTGCCAGCAGCCATAGCTTGGGGACGACAGGTGGGCGCTATGGCTACACCTTC
CDR3: CASSHSLGTTGGRYGYTF

V: TRBV9
D: TRBD2
size: -
J: TRBJ2-2
DNA: TGTGCCAGCAGCGTAAGCGGGGACTATACCGGGGAGCTGTTTTTT
CDR3: CASSVSGDYTGELFF

V: TRBV15
D: -
size: -
J: TRBJ2-1
DNA: TGTGCCACTAAACTCCACGCGGGGCCCCTGAATGAGCAGTTCTTC
CDR3: CATKLHAGPLNEQFF

V: TRBV7-9
D: -
size: -
J: TRBJ1-6
DNA: TGTGCCAGCAGCCCGGCCCACGGAGGTAATTCACCCCTCCACTTT
CDR3: CASSPAHGGNSPLHF

V: TRBV5-3
D: -
size: -
J: TRBJ1-6
DNA: TGTGCCAGACTTAAAAGCACACCCCTCCACTTT
CDR3: CARLKSTPLHF

V: TRBV28
D: TRBD1
size: -
J: TRBJ1-6
DNA: TGTGCCAGCCGAGTCAGCAGGGGGAATAATTCACCCCTCCACTTT
CDR3: CASRVSRGNNSPLHF

V: TRBV18
D: TRBD1
size: -
J: TRBJ2-5
DNA: TGTGCCAGCTCCCCCATCGAACAGGGGGTAGGGGAGACCCAGTACTTC
CDR3: CASSPIEQGVGETQYF

V: TRBV6-5
D: -
size: -
J: TRBJ2-3
DNA: TGTGCCAGCAGTTACTCGAGTCTAGCAGCAGATACGCAGTATTTT
CDR3: CASSYSSLAADTQYF

V: TRBV30
D: TRBD2
size: -
J: TRBJ2-3
DNA: TGTGCCTGGAGTGCCGGACTAGCTGGCACAGATACGCAGTATTTT
CDR3: CAWSAGLAGTDTQYF

V: TRBV27
D: TRBD1
size: -
J: TRBJ2-1
DNA: TGTGCCAGCAGTTTTGGACAGGGGAGCCATGAGCAGTTCTTC
CDR3: CASSFGQGSHEQFF